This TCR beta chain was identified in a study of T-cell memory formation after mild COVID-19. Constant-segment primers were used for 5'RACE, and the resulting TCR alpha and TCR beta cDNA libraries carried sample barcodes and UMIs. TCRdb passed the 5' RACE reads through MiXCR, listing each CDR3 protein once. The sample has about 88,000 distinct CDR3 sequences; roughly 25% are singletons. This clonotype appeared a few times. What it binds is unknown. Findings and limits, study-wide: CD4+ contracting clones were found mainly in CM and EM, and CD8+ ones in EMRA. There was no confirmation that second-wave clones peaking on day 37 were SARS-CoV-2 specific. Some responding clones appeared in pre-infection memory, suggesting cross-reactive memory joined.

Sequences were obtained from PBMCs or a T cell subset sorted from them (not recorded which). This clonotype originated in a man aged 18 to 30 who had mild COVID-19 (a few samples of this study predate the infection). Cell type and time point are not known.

The chain's CDR3 is CASSYSSAPDTQYF. The CDR3 DNA is TGTGCCAGCAGTTACTCGAGTGCACCAGATACGCAGTATTTT. The chain employs TRBV6-5 and TRBJ2-3; no clear D. The CDR3 is 14 amino acids. Germline V gene data show CDR1 as MNHEY and CDR2 as SVGAGI. V lost 0 bases and J 4 bases, leaving 8 bases between the germline ends.